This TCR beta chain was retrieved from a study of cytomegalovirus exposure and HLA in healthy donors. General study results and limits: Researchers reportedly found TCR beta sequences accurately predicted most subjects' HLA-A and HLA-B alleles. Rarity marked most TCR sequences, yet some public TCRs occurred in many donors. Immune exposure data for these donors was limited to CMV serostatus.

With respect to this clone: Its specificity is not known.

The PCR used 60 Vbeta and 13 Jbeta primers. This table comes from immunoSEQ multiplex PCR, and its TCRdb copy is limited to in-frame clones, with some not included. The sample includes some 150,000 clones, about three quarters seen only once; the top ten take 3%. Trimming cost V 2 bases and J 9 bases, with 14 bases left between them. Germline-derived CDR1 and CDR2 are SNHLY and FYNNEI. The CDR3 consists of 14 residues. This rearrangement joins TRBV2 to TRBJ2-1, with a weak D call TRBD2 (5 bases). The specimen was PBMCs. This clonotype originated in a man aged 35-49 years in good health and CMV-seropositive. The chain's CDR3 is CASSEYGVGAEQFF. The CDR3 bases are TGTGCCAGCAGTGAATACGGGGTTGGCGCTGAGCAGTTCTTC. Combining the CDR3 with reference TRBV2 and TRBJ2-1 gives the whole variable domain EPEVTQTPSHQVTQMGQEVILRCVPISNHLYFYWYRQILGQKVEFLVSFYNNEISEKSEIFDDQFSVERPDGSNFTLKIRSTKLEDSAMYFCASSEYGVGAEQFFGPGTRLTVL.